Listed here are 8 T cell receptor beta chains from one sample, sequenced in a study of cytomegalovirus exposure and HLA in healthy donors. The PCR had 60 Vbeta and 13 Jbeta primers. Data came from immunoSEQ multiplex PCR; TCRdb stores just in-frame clones and leaves some out. Among roughly 130,000 clones listed, 65% to 80% were seen once. The source material was PBMCs. The receptors shown here come from a human donor in good health.

The J gene is TRBJ1-1, the V gene TRBV5-4; D remains ambiguous. The germline V gene has CDR1 SGHNT and CDR2 YYREEE (reference sequence). V dropped 8 bases and J dropped 1 base, with 12 bases sitting between them. CDR3 length: 13 amino acids. CDR3 DNA: TGTGCCAGTGAAGGAGTGGCGAACACTGAAGCTTTCTTT. Translated: CASEGVANTEAFF.

The chain has TRBV9 and TRBJ2-1, with 10 positions matching TRBD2. This CDR3 is built from 16 residues. Trimming took 4 bases from V and 9 from J; bases not matched to a gene: 13. Germline CDR1 SGDLS, CDR2 YYNGEE. CDR3 sequence: CASSILAGATRGEQFF. The CDR3, as DNA: TGTGCCAGCAGCATCCTAGCGGGGGCCACAAGGGGTGAGCAGTTCTTC.

The V call is TRBV27, the J call TRBJ2-2, with a possible D match to TRBD2 (6 bases). Germline V gives CDR1 MNHEY, CDR2 SMNVEV (reference sequence). There are 16 residues in the CDR3. With 6 bases removed from V and 1 base from J, the gap between germline ends came to 15 bases. CDR3 sequence reads: CASRPYWGLNTGELFF. The CDR3, as DNA: TGTGCCAGCAGGCCCTACTGGGGACTGAACACCGGGGAGCTGTTTTTT.

CDR3 sequence (DNA): TGTGCCAGTAGTATAGGGACATTTCCCATGAACACTGAAGCTTTCTTT. It translates to CASSIGTFPMNTEAFF. This chain links TRBV19 with TRBJ1-1; TRBD1 might be the D (5 bases). CDR1 and CDR2 from the germline V gene are LNHDA and SQIVND (reference sequence). The CDR3 contains 16 residues. The germline V and J ends were trimmed by 1 base and 0 bases, with 12 bases remaining between them.

This rearrangement joins TRBV5-1 to TRBJ2-1; TRBD1 might be the D (5 bases). The CDR3 extends over 11 amino acids. From germline, CDR1 is SGHRS and CDR2 YFSETQ. Trimming took 8 bases from V and 4 from J, leaving 7 bases between them. The CDR3 bases are TGCGCCAGTTGGACATACAATGAGCAGTTCTTC. Its translation is CASWTYNEQFF.

V gene TRBV11-2 combines with J gene TRBJ2-2, with a weak D call TRBD2 (5 bases). This CDR3 is built from 14 residues. Germline values: CDR1 SGHAT, CDR2 FQNNGV. V lost 7 bases and J lost 3, with 12 bases in between. The CDR3, as DNA: TGTGCCAGCACCGTGGGAGAGTACACCGGGGAGCTGTTTTTT. It translates to CASTVGEYTGELFF.

This rearrangement joins TRBV5-5 to TRBJ1-2; D is possibly TRBD1 (5 bases). This CDR3 has 14 residues. Germline CDR1 reads SGHKS; CDR2 reads YYEKEE (reference sequence). Trimming took 1 base from V and 5 from J, leaving 12 bases between them. Here the CDR3 DNA reads TGTGCCAGCAGCTTGCCAGGGTCGGGTTATGGCTACACCTTC. This codes for CASSLPGSGYGYTF.

The chain employs TRBV27 and TRBJ2-7, with D maybe TRBD2 (7 bases). Germline CDR1 MNHEY, CDR2 SMNVEV (reference sequence). CDR3 size: 14 residues. Trimming shortened V by 3 bases and J by 3 bases, and 12 bases separated the two germline ends. DNA of the CDR3: TGTGCCAGCAGTTTTGTGGGGGGGCACTACGAGCAGTACTTC. Translating gives CASSFVGGHYEQYF.